This section outlines one T cell receptor beta chain sequence together with its context. Its antigen specificity is not known. No much larger clonotype is one base removed from it; base qualities were not supplied. The sample originates from a study of cytotoxic CD8 clonotypes in ibrutinib-treated CLL (dated by TCRdb to the early 2020s). With respect to the entire study: The cohort included some 14 treatment-naive and ten to eleven relapsed/refractory patients; some 18 were IGHV unmutated. Partial responses were observed in 24 patients and complete responses in 2; after a median follow-up of around 64 months, remission was maintained in some 14 patients and progression was observed in approximately twelve. Response samples were taken after a median of 12 months on treatment, ranging from about 6 to 40 months. Samples averaged 255,043 productive templates and approximately 100,000 productive rearrangements. Longitudinal samples were available for about 30% of the roughly 90 trial participants. Cryopreserved peripheral blood mononuclear cells were obtained before treatment, at response, and at either sustained remission or disease progression. Overall study results and their limits: At baseline, clonality was higher than in age-matched healthy donors and showed a strong correlation with circulating CD8+ T-cell counts. At ibrutinib response clonality went up, during sustained remission it held steady, and at progression it dropped back toward baseline. Public clonotypes were rare and either shrank or stayed stable during treatment, and the rise in clonality at ibrutinib response reflected expansion of private clonotypes. Sustained-remission and progressing patients did not have matched sampling times, and lymph node repertoires were not examined.

On a MiSeq, deep resolution sequencing aimed for a depth between 1 in 1 million and 1 in 200,000 T cells, with each clonotype covered roughly 10x on average. The immunoSEQ hsTCRB Kit was used to generate TCR beta libraries. Regarding the original processing steps: The data were analyzed with ImmunoSEQ Analyzer and ImmunoSEQ Data Assistant, and V, D and J gene assignments followed IMGT definitions. Clonality, with values ranging from 0 to 1, was calculated as one minus the normalized Shannon entropy of productive rearrangement frequencies. Only overrepresented clonotypes making up at least 0.05% of the repertoire of each patient were included in the public clonotype analysis. About a dozen age-matched healthy donor repertoires from immuneACCESS were used as controls for clonality. TCRdb stores this immuneACCESS table with in-frame sequences only. Part of the clones is absent; in the studies checked, under half of the shortfall reflects unresolved V genes, and no reason is known for the rest. V and J calls plus clone size are reproduced from that table; the DNA served to infer D and trimming. This sample gives around 30,000 clones in total; approximately 54% of them show up just once. Approximately 5% of the sample rests with the top ten.

Roughly 2.2 micrograms of genomic DNA were extracted from cryopreserved PBMCs for TCR beta library preparation. Longitudinal blood samples from CLL patients receiving ibrutinib monotherapy were subjected to high-throughput TCR beta sequencing. The patients took part in an open-label, single-center phase 2 trial of ibrutinib monotherapy. The receptor was derived from a human donor with chronic lymphocytic leukemia. Sequenced here: PBMCs, sampled before ibrutinib treatment.

CDR3 reads: CASSLGFLATNEKLFF. The DNA sequence reads TGTGCCAGCAGCTTGGGGTTCTTAGCAACTAATGAAAAACTGTTTTTT. The sequence joins TRBV11-2 to TRBJ1-4, with the D gene too uncertain to name. V loses 3 bases of germline sequence and J loses 0 bases, and the interval between the two ends is 11 bases. As encoded in the germline V gene, CDR1 is SGHAT while CDR2 is FQNNGV. The CDR3, cysteine through phenylalanine, is 16 amino acids long. The sequence is cut down to CDR3 DNA, 48 bases in frame from base 1.